A selection of T cell receptor beta chains follows, all from one sample in a study of T cell responses to AZD1222 COVID-19 vaccine. The protocol was immunoSEQ multiplex PCR, while the TCRdb copy is restricted to in-frame clones and leaves out a portion. Of approximately 170,000 clones in the sample, approximately 90% were seen once. The source material was peripheral blood, sampled on day 0 of AZD1222 vaccination. These receptors originate from an adult in good health. Both conserved end residues are part of each CDR3. The order of the fields is V gene, J gene, CDR3 protein.

TRBV7-3	TRBJ2-2	CASSTFAMGGELFF
TRBV6-5	TRBJ1-6	CASDLAVNSPLHF
TRBV5-4	TRBJ2-5	CASSLAHAGQETQYF
TRBV6-5	TRBJ2-7	CASSTLGKQYF
TRBV9	TRBJ2-1	CASSVEARQSYNEQFF
TRBV7-2	TRBJ2-7	CASSFGLAVYEQYF
TRBV19	TRBJ2-5	CASSIGGQQETQYF
TRBV29-1	TRBJ2-7	CSVVPHGNEQYF
TRBV9	TRBJ2-2	CASSVGDEPTGELFF
TRBV4-3	TRBJ2-4	CASSQEGRQVQYF
TRBV29-1	TRBJ2-7	CSVTQALGQQYF
TRBV3-1/TRBV3-2	TRBJ1-5	CASSRSGTGEGSNQPQHF
TRBV28	TRBJ1-5	CASRAVSNQPQHF
TRBV11-3	TRBJ2-7	CASSLRDIVQYF
TRBV11-3	TRBJ2-3	CASSFAVSTDTQYF
TRBV19	TRBJ1-6	CASSTTWTGGDSPLHF
TRBV7-9	TRBJ1-5	CASSSSSGTGAVRPQHF
TRBV28	TRBJ1-5	CASSFTRVNQPQHF
TRBV7-6	TRBJ2-7	CASSYQQGGTYEQYF
TRBV3-1/TRBV3-2	TRBJ1-5	CASSQELRRPQHF
TRBV5-5	TRBJ2-7	CASRRLAGLYEQYF
TRBV5-1	TRBJ1-6	CASSLDGQGGSPLHF